Listed below are T cell receptor beta chains from one sample, sequenced in a study of graft-versus-host responses after intestinal transplantation. Clones were read by immunoSEQ multiplex PCR, and TCRdb kept only the in-frame ones, dropping some. This repertoire shows 60,000 to 80,000 clones, roughly 88% found once; its top ten account for about 1.3%. No antigens are known for them. Material: unstimulated CD8+ T cells sorted from spleen or lymph node cells, obtained before intestinal transplant. The origin of the receptors is a human donor who received an intestinal transplant. The CDR3 runs from the conserved cysteine through the conserved F or W. A D gene is named only where the DNA matches it firmly. Rows may omit the clone size; those that give it use once, few, many or a size class.

v_call	j_call	clone_size	d_call	cdr3_aa	cdr3_nt
TRBV9	TRBJ2-7	.	TRBD2	CASSGSGGADEQYF	TGTGCCAGCAGCGGTAGCGGGGGGGCCGACGAGCAGTACTTC
TRBV4-1	TRBJ2-7	.	TRBD2	CASRTSLAGGNYEQYF	TGCGCCAGCAGGACTTCTCTAGCGGGGGGAAACTACGAGCAGTACTTC
TRBV6-6	TRBJ2-3	few	TRBD2	CASNLQAGSTDTQYF	TGTGCCAGCAATCTCCAAGCGGGGAGCACAGATACGCAGTATTTT
TRBV14	TRBJ1-3	.	.	CASSPPFIYTIYF	TGTGCCAGCAGCCCCCCTTTTATTTACACCATATATTTT
TRBV6-6	TRBJ2-2	.	.	CASSYSSPNTGELFF	TGTGCCAGCAGTTACTCGAGCCCGAACACCGGGGAGCTGTTTTTT
TRBV6-5	TRBJ1-2	.	.	CASSYWGGGYTF	TGTGCCAGCAGTTATTGGGGCGGAGGCTACACCTTC
TRBV5-1	TRBJ1-2	.	.	CASTGGNYGYTF	TGCGCCAGCACCGGGGGAAACTATGGCTACACCTTC
TRBV6-6	TRBJ2-7	.	TRBD2	CASNPGLAIHEQYF	TGTGCCAGCAATCCGGGACTAGCTATCCACGAGCAGTACTTC
TRBV2	TRBJ2-5	.	.	CASTGHLETQYF	TGTGCCAGCACCGGACACCTAGAGACCCAGTACTTC
TRBV19	TRBJ2-7	.	TRBD1	CASSPNRGGYEQYF	TGTGCCAGTAGTCCGAACAGGGGCGGTTACGAGCAGTACTTC
TRBV12-5	TRBJ2-1	.	.	CASGPPTVSYNEQFF	TGTGCTAGTGGTCCCCCGACAGTATCCTACAATGAGCAGTTCTTC
TRBV9	TRBJ1-1	.	TRBD1	CASSPDRERDTEAFF	TGTGCCAGCAGCCCGGACAGGGAGAGGGACACTGAAGCTTTCTTT
TRBV4-1	TRBJ1-6	.	.	CASSQYSYNSPLHF	TGCGCCAGCAGCCAGTACTCCTATAATTCACCCCTCCACTTT
TRBV2	TRBJ1-5	once	.	CASSLHRDTYSNQPQHF	TGTGCCAGCAGTCTACACCGGGACACTTATAGCAATCAGCCCCAGCATTTT
TRBV5-4	TRBJ2-3	.	.	CASSLDSADTQYF	TGTGCCAGCAGCTTAGATAGCGCAGATACGCAGTATTTT
TRBV19	TRBJ1-1	.	.	CASSEGNTEAFF	TGTGCCAGTAGCGAGGGGAACACTGAAGCTTTCTTT
TRBV29-1	TRBJ1-1	.	TRBD1	CSDRAEAFF	TGCAGTGACAGGGCTGAAGCTTTCTTT
TRBV5-8	TRBJ1-4	.	.	CASSLGAGDSEKLFF	TGTGCCAGCAGCTTGGGGGCAGGGGATTCTGAAAAACTGTTTTTT
TRBV27	TRBJ1-5	.	TRBD1	CASSPNRGGNQPQHF	TGTGCCAGCAGTCCTAACAGGGGGGGCAATCAGCCCCAGCATTTT
TRBV6-6	TRBJ1-1	.	.	CASSYGGGGTEAFF	TGTGCCAGCAGTTACGGTGGGGGGGGTACTGAAGCTTTCTTT
TRBV20-1	TRBJ2-7	.	.	CSASQGIEQYF	TGCAGTGCTAGCCAGGGGATCGAGCAGTACTTC
TRBV13	TRBJ2-6	.	.	CASSLGGGANVLTF	TGTGCCAGCAGCTTAGGCGGGGGGGCCAACGTCCTGACTTTC
TRBV7-9	TRBJ1-2	.	.	CASGRDYGYTF	TGTGCCAGCGGCCGGGACTATGGCTACACCTTC
TRBV13	TRBJ1-6	.	TRBD1	CASSRGQGADYNSPLHF	TGTGCCAGCAGCCGGGGGCAGGGGGCAGACTATAATTCACCCCTCCACTTT
TRBV7-2	TRBJ2-1	.	.	CASSLVGGRYNEQFF	TGCGCCAGCAGCTTAGTGGGGGGGCGCTACAATGAGCAGTTCTTC
TRBV7-9	TRBJ1-2	.	TRBD1	CASSPWDRKGNGYTF	TGTGCCAGCAGCCCCTGGGACAGGAAGGGGAATGGCTACACCTTC
TRBV7-9	TRBJ1-1	.	TRBD1	CASSEGALNTEAFF	TGTGCCAGCAGCGAGGGGGCTTTGAACACTGAAGCTTTCTTT
TRBV5-6	TRBJ1-5	.	TRBD1	CASSPGGVGNQPQHF	TGTGCCAGCAGCCCAGGGGGCGTCGGCAATCAGCCCCAGCATTTT
TRBV19	TRBJ1-5	.	.	CASSMGPSNQPQHF	TGTGCCAGTAGTATGGGGCCCAGCAATCAGCCCCAGCATTTT
TRBV10-3	TRBJ2-7	.	TRBD1	CANRGGQGYEQYF	TGTGCCAACCGAGGGGGACAGGGCTACGAGCAGTACTTC
TRBV6-1	TRBJ1-5	.	.	CASSEGSSGWSNQPQHF	TGTGCCAGCAGTGAAGGATCCTCCGGGTGGAGCAATCAGCCCCAGCATTTT
TRBV9	TRBJ1-5	once	.	CASSVAVLGELAYSNQPQHF	TGTGCCAGCAGCGTAGCTGTTCTCGGGGAATTAGCGTATAGCAATCAGCCCCAGCATTTT
TRBV6-4	TRBJ1-5	.	.	CASRGSYTVHSNQPQHF	TGTGCCAGCCGCGGCTCATACACGGTCCATAGCAATCAGCCCCAGCATTTT
TRBV27	TRBJ2-2	.	TRBD2	CASTVLAGPANTGELFF	TGTGCCAGCACGGTTCTAGCGGGCCCCGCGAACACCGGGGAGCTGTTTTTT
TRBV5-4	TRBJ2-1	.	.	CASSLGGEYGNEQFF	TGTGCCAGCAGCTTGGGGGGAGAGTATGGCAATGAGCAGTTCTTC
TRBV4-1	TRBJ1-6	.	.	CASSLEGLNSPLHF	TGCGCCAGCAGCCTGGAGGGGTTGAATTCACCCCTCCACTTT
TRBV9	TRBJ1-1	.	.	CASNLNGYTEAFF	TGTGCCAGCAATCTAAACGGGTACACTGAAGCTTTCTTT
TRBV6-1	TRBJ1-2	.	.	CASSDPAGYGYTF	TGTGCCAGCAGTGACCCCGCGGGCTATGGCTACACCTTC
TRBV2	TRBJ2-7	once	TRBD2	CASSDWALVGTSQIYEQYF	TGTGCCAGCAGTGACTGGGCCTTGGTGGGGACTAGCCAAATCTACGAGCAGTACTTC
TRBV28	TRBJ1-6	.	.	CASIRSSYNSPLHF	TGTGCCAGCATACGGAGCTCCTATAATTCACCCCTCCACTTT
TRBV11-2	TRBJ2-7	once	TRBD1	CASSHGQGAWEQYF	TGTGCCAGCAGCCACGGGCAGGGGGCGTGGGAGCAGTACTTC